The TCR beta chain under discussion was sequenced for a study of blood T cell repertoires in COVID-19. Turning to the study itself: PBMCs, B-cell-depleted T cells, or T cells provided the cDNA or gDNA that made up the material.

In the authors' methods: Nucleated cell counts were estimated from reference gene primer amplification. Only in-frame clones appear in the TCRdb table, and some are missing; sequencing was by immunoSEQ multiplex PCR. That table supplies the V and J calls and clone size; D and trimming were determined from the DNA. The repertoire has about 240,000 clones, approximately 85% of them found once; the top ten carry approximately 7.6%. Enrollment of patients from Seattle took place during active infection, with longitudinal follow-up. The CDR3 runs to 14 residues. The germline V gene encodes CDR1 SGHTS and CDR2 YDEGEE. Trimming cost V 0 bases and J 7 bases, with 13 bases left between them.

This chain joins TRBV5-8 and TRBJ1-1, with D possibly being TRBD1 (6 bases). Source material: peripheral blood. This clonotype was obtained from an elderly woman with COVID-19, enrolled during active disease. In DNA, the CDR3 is TGTGCCAGCAGCTTGGTGGGAAGGGGGAGTGAAGCTTTCTTT. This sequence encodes CASSLVGRGSEAFF.